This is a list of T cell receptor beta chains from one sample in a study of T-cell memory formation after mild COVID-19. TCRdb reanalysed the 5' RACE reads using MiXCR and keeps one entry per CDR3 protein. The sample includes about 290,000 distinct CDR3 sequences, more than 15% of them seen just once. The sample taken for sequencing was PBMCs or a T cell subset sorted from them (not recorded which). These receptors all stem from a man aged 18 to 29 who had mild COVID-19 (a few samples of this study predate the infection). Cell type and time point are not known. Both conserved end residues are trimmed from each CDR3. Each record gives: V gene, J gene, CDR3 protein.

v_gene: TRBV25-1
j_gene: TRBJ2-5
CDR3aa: ASSEWAGRAETQY

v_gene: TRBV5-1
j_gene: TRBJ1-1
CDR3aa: ASSFSGRAF

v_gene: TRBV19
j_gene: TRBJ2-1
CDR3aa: ASSAPPGRSNYNEQF

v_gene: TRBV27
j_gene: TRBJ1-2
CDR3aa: ASSPRTGNYGYT

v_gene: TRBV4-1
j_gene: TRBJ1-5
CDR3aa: ASRRILGGQPQH

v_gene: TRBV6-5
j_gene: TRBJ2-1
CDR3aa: ASSYGTSVGNEQF

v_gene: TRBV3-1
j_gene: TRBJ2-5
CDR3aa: ASSHGSEETQY

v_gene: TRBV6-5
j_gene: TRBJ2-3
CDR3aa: ASSGQGGPTDTQY

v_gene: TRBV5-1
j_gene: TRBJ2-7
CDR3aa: ASSLGTGTSYEQY

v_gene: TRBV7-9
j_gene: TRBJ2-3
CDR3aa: ASSLVGQDTQY

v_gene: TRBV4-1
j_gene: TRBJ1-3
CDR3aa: ASSQVGGSHTIY

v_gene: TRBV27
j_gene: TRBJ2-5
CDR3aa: ASSPPRGRGETQY

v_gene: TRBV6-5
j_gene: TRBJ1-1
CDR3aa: ASTKLRDGWTEAF